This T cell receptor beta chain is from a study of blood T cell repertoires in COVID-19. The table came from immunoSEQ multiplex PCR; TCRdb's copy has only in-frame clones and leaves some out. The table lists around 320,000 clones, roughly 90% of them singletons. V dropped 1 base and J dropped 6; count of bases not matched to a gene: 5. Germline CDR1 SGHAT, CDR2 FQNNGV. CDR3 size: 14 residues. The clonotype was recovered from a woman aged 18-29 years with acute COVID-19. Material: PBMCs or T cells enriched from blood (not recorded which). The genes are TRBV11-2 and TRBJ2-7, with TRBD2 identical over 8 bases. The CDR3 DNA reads TGTGCCAGCAGCTTAGCGGGAGGGCCGGGCGAGCAGTACTTC. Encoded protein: CASSLAGGPGEQYF. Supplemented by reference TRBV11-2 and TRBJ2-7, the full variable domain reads EAGVAQSPRYKIIEKRQSVAFWCNPISGHATLYWYQQILGQGPKLLIQFQNNGVVDDSQLPKDRFSAERLKGVDSTLKIQPAKLEDSAVYLCASSLAGGPGEQYFGPGTRLTVT.